This record looks at one T cell receptor (beta chain) sequence and its context. Its antigen is as yet unknown. Using viral peptide pools, the ViraFEST assay grew out antigen-specific CD4+ T cells prior to sequencing. Cultured cells yielded isolated CD4+ T cells after around 9 days. Participants were given two doses of BNT162b2 or mRNA-1273 vaccine. Germline V lookup: CDR1 MNHEY, CDR2 SMNVEV (reference sequence). The CDR3 is 14 amino acids. The germline V and J ends were trimmed by 2 bases and 6 bases, with 8 bases remaining between them. These data are taken from a study of vaccination effects on CD4 cells after COVID-19. Background on the study: Post-vaccine sample collection fell at a median of 72 days after the second dose.

Sequenced by immunoSEQ multiplex PCR; TCRdb stores in-frame clones only, minus some. The sample records 20,000 to 30,000 clones, about 70% being singletons. This TCR was recovered from a human donor who received a COVID-19 vaccine. The chain recombines TRBV27 with TRBJ1-6; D remains ambiguous. This specimen was CD4+ T cells from PBMCs cultured with SARS-CoV-2 spike peptides, taken after COVID-19 vaccination. In DNA, the CDR3 is TGTGCCAGCAGTTTAGGGTTTTTTAATTCACCCCTCCACTTT. Translation: CASSLGFFNSPLHF.